These 20 T cell receptor beta chains were sequenced from one sample in a study of T cell repertoires in cytomegalovirus infection. TCRdb redid the calling of the reads with MiXCR, one entry per CDR3 protein. The repertoire holds more than 85,000 distinct CDR3 sequences, with about 22% as singletons. The sequenced sample was CD8+ T cells from PBMCs. These receptors were collected from a human donor in good health (CMV status not recorded). Some clones in this sample may be carry-over from other donors' samples.

The J gene is TRBJ2-2, the V gene TRBV7-9; 11 bases are shared with TRBD2. Germline trimming cut 4 bases from V and 1 base from J; bases unmatched to any gene: 2. Germline V CDR1 and CDR2: SEHNR, FQNEAQ (reference sequence). CDR3 length: 16 residues. The CDR3 DNA follows: TGTGCCAGCAGCTCCGGACTAGCGGGGAACACCGGGGAGCTGTTTTTT. This codes for CASSSGLAGNTGELFF.

This clonotype was seen a single time. The chain employs TRBV15 and TRBJ1-5, with 10 positions matching TRBD1. The CDR3 has 15 amino acids. CDR1 and CDR2 (germline): LNHNV, YYDKDF (reference sequence). The V and J ends lost 5 bases and 2 bases, in that order; junction bases with no gene match: 3. CDR3 nucleotides: TGTGCCACCAGCGGAGGGACAGGGGGCAATCAGCCCCAGCATTTT. Its protein is CATSGGTGGNQPQHF.

This chain connects TRBV19 to TRBJ2-1, with D tentatively TRBD1 (6 bases). The CDR3 loop spans 11 amino acids. V lost 10 bases and J lost 7, with 11 bases in between. Germline-derived CDR1 and CDR2 are LNHDA and SQIVND (reference sequence). The CDR3 nucleotides are TGTGCCATTAGAAGGGGGAATGAGCAGTTCTTC. Protein: CAIRRGNEQFF.

In this sample, this clonotype turned up many times. V gene TRBV20-1 combines with J gene TRBJ2-7; 7 nucleotides match TRBD1. The CDR3 loop spans 15 amino acids. Trimming at V came to 4 bases and at J to 5 bases, leaving 14 bases not matched to a gene. CDR1 DFQATT and CDR2 SNEGSKA come from the germline V gene (reference sequence). The CDR3 DNA sequence: TGCAGTGCTAATCCCCTACAGGGGAGTGTGGACGAGCAGTACTTC. Its protein product is CSANPLQGSVDEQYF.

The sample holds a few counts of this clonotype. This rearrangement joins TRBV7-9 to TRBJ2-3; 7 bases agree with TRBD2. The CDR3 loop spans 12 amino acids. Per germline, CDR1 SEHNR and CDR2 FQNEAQ (reference sequence). The CDR3 DNA reads as TGTGCATCGGGGGGATCTCGAGATACGCAGTATTTT. Translated, it gives CASGGSRDTQYF. Supplemented by reference TRBV7-9 and TRBJ2-3, the full variable domain reads DTGVSQNPRHKITKRGQNVTFRCDPISEHNRLYWYRQTLGQGPEFLTYFQNEAQLEKSRLLSDRFSAERPKGSFSTLEIQRTEQGDSAMYLCASGGSRDTQYFGPGTRLTVL.

The genes are TRBV5-1 and TRBJ2-5; D gene uncertain. Trimming took off 2 bases at V and 2 bases at J, with 10 bases between the two ends. The germline CDR1 and CDR2 sequences are SGHRS and YFSETQ. The CDR3 spans 14 residues. CDR3 DNA sequence: TGCGCCAGCAGCTTAGGGCAAGTTCAAGAGACCCAGTACTTC. This codes for CASSLGQVQETQYF.

This clonotype was detected only a few times. The V call is TRBV3-1, the J call TRBJ2-7, with D maybe TRBD2 (5 bases). V lost 4 bases, J lost 7 bases, and 20 bases lay in between. The CDR3 consists of 15 residues. Germline V CDR1 and CDR2: LGHDT, YNNKEL (reference sequence). CDR3 DNA: TGTGCCAGCAGCCCCCCCTCGAGCGGAGCTTTGGAGCAGTACTTC. It specifies CASSPPSSGALEQYF.

The CDR3, as DNA: TGCGCCAGCAGCGACAGGGGGGGAAACACTGAAGCTTTCTTT. As protein: CASSDRGGNTEAFF. The chain couples TRBV5-1 to TRBJ1-1; 9 bases fit TRBD1. Germline loops: CDR1 SGHRS, CDR2 YFSETQ. This CDR3 spans 14 amino acids. V was pared by 4 bases and J by 2 bases, with 3 bases of the junction left unmatched.

The chain has TRBV3-1 and TRBJ2-6; 7 nucleotides align to TRBD1. Trimming at V came to 0 bases and at J to 0 bases, leaving 2 bases not matched to a gene. The CDR3 spans 17 residues. Germline CDR1 is LGHDT and CDR2 is YNNKEL (reference sequence). The CDR3 nucleotides read TGTGCCAGCAGCCAAGACCACAGGGGCTCTGGGGCCAACGTCCTGACTTTC. It is translated as CASSQDHRGSGANVLTF.

The chain recombines TRBV4-3 with TRBJ2-5, with TRBD2 as a possible D gene (6 bases). The CDR3 is 16 residues long. The ends were cut back, 4 bases at V and 6 bases at J, with 21 bases in the middle. The germline V gene has CDR1 LGHNA and CDR2 YSLEER. The CDR3 sequence: CASSPGLQEAIKTQYF. For the CDR3, the DNA is TGCGCCAGCAGCCCCGGACTACAGGAGGCCATTAAGACCCAGTACTTC.

This clonotype has a handful of counts. The genes are TRBV27 and TRBJ1-5; D unresolved. Trimming left V 0 bases short and J 5 bases short, with 8 bases between. The CDR3 totals 14 residues. The germline V gene has CDR1 MNHEY and CDR2 SMNVEV (reference sequence). The CDR3 sequence: CASSLSGVHQPQHF. The CDR3 region has the DNA TGTGCCAGCAGTTTATCCGGAGTTCATCAGCCCCAGCATTTT.

The CDR3 region is CASAEGDYVGEAFF. The CDR3 DNA sequence: TGTGCCAGCGCCGAAGGGGATTACGTCGGTGAAGCTTTCTTT. This chain uses TRBV6-6 with TRBJ1-1, with TRBD1 as a possible D gene (5 bases). Trimming removed 8 bases at V and 7 bases at J, with 20 bases between. The CDR3 runs to 14 residues. Germline V CDR1 and CDR2: MNHNY, SVGAGI (reference sequence).

The V and J genes are TRBV29-1 and TRBJ1-1, with D unclear. Trimming removed 4 bases at V and 1 base at J, with 7 bases between. The CDR3 length is 12 residues. CDR1 SQVTM and CDR2 ANQGSEA come from the germline V gene. This CDR3 reads CSVVGQNTEAFF. DNA for the CDR3: TGCAGCGTTGTTGGGCAGAACACTGAAGCTTTCTTT.

The chain is built from TRBV20-1 and TRBJ2-5; possible D gene TRBD1, 9 bases. The CDR3 loop spans 16 amino acids. V was pared by 0 bases and J by 2 bases, with 16 bases between. CDR1 DFQATT and CDR2 SNEGSKA come from the germline V gene (reference sequence). The CDR3 sequence is CSARDRGGTGQETQYF. CDR3 DNA sequence: TGCAGTGCTAGAGATCGCGGGGGGACAGGGCAAGAGACCCAGTACTTC.

The sample holds a few counts of this clonotype. The gene calls are TRBV13 and TRBJ2-1; weak D call: TRBD2 (6 bases). V lost 4 bases to trimming and J lost 1 base, with 14 bases between them. This CDR3 comprises 16 residues. Germline CDR1 and CDR2: PRHDT and FYEKMQ (reference sequence). The CDR3 nucleotides are TGTGCCAGCAGCTCGTTAGCGGAACCTTCCTACAATGAGCAGTTCTTC. Translating gives CASSSLAEPSYNEQFF.

J is TRBJ1-1 and V is TRBV12-3 or TRBV12-4; D call uncertain. V was clipped by 8 bases and J by 11 bases, with 18 bases between them. The CDR3 sequence is 12 residues long. The CDR3 region has the DNA TGTGCCAGCGCTGGGGAGGGCCTAATGGCTTTCTTT. Translation: CASAGEGLMAFF.

The rearrangement links TRBV29-1 to TRBJ1-1; 7 bases match TRBD1. V dropped 7 bases and J dropped 3; count of bases not matched to a gene: 8. Germline-derived CDR1 and CDR2 are SQVTM and ANQGSEA. The CDR3 runs 13 residues. The DNA of the CDR3 is TGCAGCGGATCACCGGGACAGCACACTGAAGCTTTCTTT. Protein sequence: CSGSPGQHTEAFF.

The rearrangement joins TRBV14 to TRBJ2-6; no firm D call. Germline CDR1 is SGHDN and CDR2 is FVKESK. The CDR3 consists of 16 residues. Trimming pared 0 bases from V and 0 bases from J, leaving 6 bases between. The CDR3 sequence: CASSQDGNSGANVLTF. The CDR3 region has the DNA TGTGCCAGCAGCCAAGATGGCAACTCTGGGGCCAACGTCCTGACTTTC.

This clonotype has more than one count but fewer than ten. CDR3 protein: CASRDRARTEAFF. CDR3 bases: TGTGCCAGTCGGGACAGGGCCCGCACTGAAGCTTTCTTT. V and J are TRBV27 and TRBJ1-1; 9 nucleotides align to TRBD1. Trimming took 9 bases from V and 4 from J; bases not matched to a gene: 6. CDR1 is MNHEY and CDR2 is SMNVEV in the germline V gene (reference sequence). The CDR3 consists of 13 residues.

A few counts support this clonotype. This chain links TRBV7-6 with TRBJ2-5; D ambiguous. CDR3 length equals 11 residues. Per germline, CDR1 SGHVS and CDR2 FNYEAQ. Deletions cut 0 bases from V and 4 bases from J, with 0 bases between. CDR3 DNA: TGTGCCAGCAGCTTAGCAGAGACCCAGTACTTC. Its protein product is CASSLAETQYF. Full variable domain (remainder filled in from reference TRBV7-6 and TRBJ2-5): GAGVSQSPRYKVTKRGQDVALRCDPISGHVSLYWYRQALGQGPEFLTYFNYEAQQDKSGLPNDRFSAERPEGSISTLTIQRTEQRDSAMYRCASSLAETQYFGPGTRLLVL.